This TCR beta chain was profiled in a study of cytomegalovirus exposure and HLA in healthy donors. Primers: 60 Vbeta forward and 13 Jbeta reverse. Profiled with immunoSEQ multiplex PCR; TCRdb holds only in-frame clones, not every one. The sample contains hundreds of thousands of clones, 70% to 90% of which appear only once. Study-wide findings and caveats: Some 150 TCR beta chains were listed as cytomegalovirus-associated.

Per the germline V gene, CDR1 is SGHRS and CDR2 is YFSETQ. Trimming took 5 bases from V and 8 from J; bases not matched to a gene: 7. This CDR3 is 14 amino acids long. For this clone: Its antigen is currently unknown.

The receptor was derived from a young man in good health and CMV-seronegative. The chain uses TRBV5-1 and TRBJ1-4; 9 positions agree with TRBD1. Sequencing input: PBMCs. The CDR3 region is CASRSRDREEKLFF. The DNA for the CDR3 is TGCGCCAGCAGGTCCCGGGACAGGGAGGAAAAACTGTTTTTT. The complete variable domain, with remaining parts taken from reference TRBV5-1 and TRBJ1-4, reads KAGVTQTPRYLIKTRGQQVTLSCSPISGHRSVSWYQQTPGQGLQFLFEYFSETQRNKGNFPGRFSGRQFSNSRSEMNVSTLELGDSALYLCASRSRDREEKLFFGSGTQLSVL.